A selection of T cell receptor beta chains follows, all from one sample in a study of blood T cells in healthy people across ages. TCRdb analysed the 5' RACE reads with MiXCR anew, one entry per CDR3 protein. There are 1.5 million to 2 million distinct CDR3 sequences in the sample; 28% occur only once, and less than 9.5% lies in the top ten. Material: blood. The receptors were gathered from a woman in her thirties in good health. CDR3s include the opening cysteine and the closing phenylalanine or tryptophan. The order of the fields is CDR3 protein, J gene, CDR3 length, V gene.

CDR3 protein: CATTRDRAAEQFF; J gene: TRBJ2-1; CDR3 length: 13; V gene: TRBV6-6
CDR3 protein: CASSPQSEGGHTQYF; J gene: TRBJ2-3; CDR3 length: 15; V gene: TRBV7-2
CDR3 protein: CASNNGAGELFF; J gene: TRBJ2-2; CDR3 length: 12; V gene: TRBV12-3/TRBV12-4
CDR3 protein: CASSYEEDTEAFF; J gene: TRBJ1-1; CDR3 length: 13; V gene: TRBV6-5
CDR3 protein: CAWRASTGRRGGSYNEQFF; J gene: TRBJ2-1; CDR3 length: 19; V gene: TRBV30
CDR3 protein: CASSLTGKNQPQHF; J gene: TRBJ1-5; CDR3 length: 14; V gene: TRBV11-2
CDR3 protein: CASSSQSGGTEAFF; J gene: TRBJ1-1; CDR3 length: 14; V gene: TRBV9
CDR3 protein: CASREESLGRQETQYF; J gene: TRBJ2-5; CDR3 length: 16; V gene: TRBV12-3/TRBV12-4
CDR3 protein: CASSLMGRGNEKLFF; J gene: TRBJ1-4; CDR3 length: 15; V gene: TRBV7-2
CDR3 protein: CARGVTTNEKLFF; J gene: TRBJ1-4; CDR3 length: 13; V gene: TRBV27
CDR3 protein: CASSLRAGGSYNEQFF; J gene: TRBJ2-1; CDR3 length: 16; V gene: TRBV7-2
CDR3 protein: CASSAGPRRYEQYF; J gene: TRBJ2-7; CDR3 length: 14; V gene: TRBV7-6
CDR3 protein: CASASGTSGRMEQFF; J gene: TRBJ2-1; CDR3 length: 15; V gene: TRBV12-3/TRBV12-4
CDR3 protein: CSARVTGDEETQYF; J gene: TRBJ2-5; CDR3 length: 14; V gene: TRBV20-1
CDR3 protein: CASRTTIAGGPRTDTQYF; J gene: TRBJ2-3; CDR3 length: 18; V gene: TRBV6-6
CDR3 protein: CSARVPPRFTEAFF; J gene: TRBJ1-1; CDR3 length: 14; V gene: TRBV20-1
CDR3 protein: CANSYSGVYNEQFF; J gene: TRBJ2-1; CDR3 length: 14; V gene: TRBV7-2
CDR3 protein: CSAEGRETQYF; J gene: TRBJ2-5; CDR3 length: 11; V gene: TRBV29-1
CDR3 protein: CASSSLQGGRTEAFF; J gene: TRBJ1-1; CDR3 length: 15; V gene: TRBV19
CDR3 protein: CASNTATGPNTEAFF; J gene: TRBJ1-1; CDR3 length: 15; V gene: TRBV5-1
CDR3 protein: CASSVPTGGGWYNEQFF; J gene: TRBJ2-1; CDR3 length: 17; V gene: TRBV9
CDR3 protein: CASSSRRGGSYEQYF; J gene: TRBJ2-7; CDR3 length: 15; V gene: TRBV7-2
CDR3 protein: CASSLITGGTEAFF; J gene: TRBJ1-1; CDR3 length: 14; V gene: TRBV5-1
CDR3 protein: CASGRHGVREQYF; J gene: TRBJ2-7; CDR3 length: 13; V gene: TRBV28
CDR3 protein: CSAIASGRYYNEQYF; J gene: TRBJ2-4; CDR3 length: 15; V gene: TRBV20-1
CDR3 protein: CASSLPGQGLAFF; J gene: TRBJ1-1; CDR3 length: 13; V gene: TRBV7-8
CDR3 protein: CASSPLVGSTDTQYF; J gene: TRBJ2-3; CDR3 length: 15; V gene: TRBV11-2
CDR3 protein: CASSERSRQVGEQFF; J gene: TRBJ2-1; CDR3 length: 15; V gene: TRBV2
CDR3 protein: CVSSVGSRSNQPQHF; J gene: TRBJ1-5; CDR3 length: 15; V gene: TRBV9